This TCR beta chain was identified during a study of OX40 agonist ivuxolimab in advanced cancers. Generated by immunoSEQ multiplex PCR, the TCRdb table keeps only in-frame clones and is missing some. The data contain roughly 76,000 clones, about 87% of them singletons. This CDR3 contains 17 residues. Trimming removed 1 base from V and 0 bases from J; junction bases left unmatched: 7. Germline CDR1 reads SGHTA; CDR2 reads FQGNSA. V usage is TRBV7-2 and J usage is TRBJ2-3, with 7 bases aligning to TRBD2. Sequenced here: CD4+ or CD8+ T cells sorted from blood, sampled in a trial of the OX40 agonist ivuxolimab. This sequence originates from an adult with an advanced solid tumor such as melanoma, head and neck, liver or kidney cancer. The CDR3 spells CASSLGSGRGSTDTQYF. In DNA, the CDR3 is TGTGCCAGCAGCTTAGGGTCGGGGCGGGGGAGCACAGATACGCAGTATTTT.